This passage covers 18 T cell receptor beta chains from one sample sequenced in a study of blood T cell repertoires in COVID-19. The assay was immunoSEQ multiplex PCR, and TCRdb's table has in-frame clones only and misses some. The repertoire has 150,000 or so clones, approximately 82% of them found once; the top ten carry roughly 15%. Sequenced input: peripheral blood. Receptor source: a human donor with acute or convalescent COVID-19. The donor label of this sample is uncertain.

This chain links TRBV5-1 with TRBJ2-1; 9 bases are shared with TRBD1. Germline assignment: CDR1 SGHRS and CDR2 YFSETQ. The trim removed 0 bases at V and 7 bases at J, leaving 14 bases unmatched. This CDR3 spans 18 amino acids. The CDR3 protein is CASSLAGQGRPARNEQFF. CDR3 DNA sequence: TGCGCCAGCAGCTTGGCGGGACAGGGTCGACCCGCAAGGAATGAGCAGTTCTTC.

The V call is TRBV3-1 (or the pseudogene TRBV3-2), the J call TRBJ1-2; no clear D. V was pared by 4 bases and J by 3 bases, with 15 bases between. CDR1 is LGHDT, CDR2 YNNKEL, per germline (reference sequence). The CDR3 is made up of 15 amino acids. CDR3: CASSPLAQSHYGYTF. The CDR3 DNA is TGTGCCAGCAGCCCTCTCGCTCAGTCCCACTATGGCTACACCTTC.

This clone was seen repeatedly, ten times or more. Distinct nucleotide sequences in the sample also encode this CDR3. This chain links TRBV19 with TRBJ1-6; TRBD1 matches 10 bases. The CDR3 extends over 14 amino acids. Germline V gene lookup returns CDR1 LNHDA and CDR2 SQIVND (reference sequence). V trimming: 3 bases; J trimming: 8 bases; junction bases outside the gene matches: 1. Here the CDR3 DNA reads TGTGCCAGTAGTATGACAGGGGGCGATTCACCCCTCCACTTT. It is translated as CASSMTGGDSPLHF.

The chain recombines TRBV4-2 with TRBJ2-1; 8 positions match TRBD2. The length of the CDR3 is 16 residues. The V and J ends lost 0 bases and 6 bases, in that order; junction bases with no gene match: 7. Germline CDR1 reads LGHNA; CDR2 reads YNFKEQ. The CDR3 region has the DNA TGTGCCAGCAGCCAAGATCGCGCGGGGGGCGGCAATGAGCAGTTCTTC. Protein sequence: CASSQDRAGGGNEQFF.

Here the CDR3 reads CASRWDRGTQETQYF. CDR3 nucleotide sequence: TGTGCCAGCCGTTGGGACAGGGGCACCCAAGAGACCCAGTACTTC. The V and J genes are TRBV28 and TRBJ2-5, with 10 bases aligning to TRBD1. This CDR3 region has 15 residues. The trim removed 8 bases at V and 1 base at J, leaving 7 bases unmatched. CDR1 is MDHEN, CDR2 SYDVKM, per germline.

This clone was counted between two and nine times. J is TRBJ1-5 and V is TRBV4-1; 8 bases are shared with TRBD1. Germline V gene data show CDR1 as MGHRA and CDR2 as YSYEKL. This CDR3 spans 17 amino acids. Germline trimming cut 1 base from V and 0 bases from J; bases unmatched to any gene: 5. The CDR3 DNA sequence: TGCGCCAGCAGCCAAGCCGGGACAGGTCGTAGCAATCAGCCCCAGCATTTT. This codes for CASSQAGTGRSNQPQHF.

The V call is TRBV10-1, the J call TRBJ2-7, with 7 bases matching TRBD2. The V gene end was trimmed by 3 bases and the J gene end by 5 bases; junction bases not matched to a gene: 13. The length of the CDR3 is 16 residues. Germline V gene lookup returns CDR1 WNHNN and CDR2 SYGVQD (reference sequence). CDR3 sequence: CASSDLIASGEDEQYF. The DNA for the CDR3 is TGCGCCAGCAGTGACTTAATCGCTAGCGGCGAGGACGAGCAGTACTTC.

The chain combines TRBV7-2 with TRBJ1-3, with 11 nucleotides matching TRBD1. The germline V gene has CDR1 SGHTA and CDR2 FQGNSA. The trim removed 5 bases at V and 3 bases at J, leaving 6 bases unmatched. The CDR3 has 16 residues. This CDR3 is CASSPRTGGDGNTIYF. The CDR3 DNA reads TGTGCCAGCAGCCCACGGACAGGGGGCGATGGAAACACCATATATTTT.

This chain links TRBV6-5 with TRBJ2-7; possibly TRBD1 for D (6 bases). This CDR3 region has 12 residues. The germline CDR1 and CDR2 sequences are MNHEY and SVGAGI. The V end was cut by 8 bases, the J end by 0 bases, with 8 bases between. CDR3 region: CASDRSSYEQYF. The CDR3 DNA reads TGTGCCAGCGACAGGAGCTCCTACGAGCAGTACTTC.

This chain links TRBV12-5 with TRBJ2-1; TRBD1 matches 9 bases. The trim removed 8 bases at V and 5 bases at J, leaving 7 bases unmatched. Germline assignment: CDR1 LGHNT and CDR2 FRNRAP. The CDR3 is 14 residues long. The CDR3 DNA reads as TGTGCTAGTTACCGGGACAGGGAAGACAATGAGCAGTTCTTC. Amino acid sequence: CASYRDREDNEQFF.

This chain joins TRBV9 and TRBJ1-1; tentative D call: TRBD1 (5 bases). The CDR3 sequence is 15 residues long. Germline CDR1 is SGDLS and CDR2 is YYNGEE. Trimming left V 0 bases short and J 3 bases short, with 12 bases between. CDR3 amino acids: CASSVAAGRYTEAFF. The CDR3 region has the DNA TGTGCCAGCAGCGTAGCAGCAGGGCGTTACACTGAAGCTTTCTTT. The full variable domain, its missing parts supplied by reference TRBV9 and TRBJ1-1, is DSGVTQTPKHLITATGQRVTLRCSPRSGDLSVYWYQQSLDQGLQFLIQYYNGEERAKGNILERFSAQQFPDLHSELNLSSLELGDSALYFCASSVAAGRYTEAFFGQGTRLTVV.

V gene TRBV5-1 combines with J gene TRBJ1-2; the match to TRBD1 covers 7 bases. Looked up from germline, CDR1 is SGHRS and CDR2 is YFSETQ. CDR3 length: 15 amino acids. Unmatched junction bases numbered 4, after V lost 0 bases and J lost 2 bases. CDR3 bases: TGCGCCAGCAGCTTGGGGGGACAGACAAACTATGGCTACACCTTC. Translated, it gives CASSLGGQTNYGYTF.

The rearrangement joins TRBV5-1 to TRBJ1-1; the D gene is possibly TRBD1 (5 bases). Germline loops: CDR1 SGHRS, CDR2 YFSETQ. The V gene lost 2 bases and the J gene lost 3 bases, with 20 bases spanning the gap. The CDR3 runs 17 residues. The CDR3 DNA is TGCGCCAGCAGCTTCCTTACCCTGGGCGGGGCAGACACTGAAGCTTTCTTT. This codes for CASSFLTLGGADTEAFF.

V gene TRBV4-1 combines with J gene TRBJ2-3; 15 nucleotides align to TRBD2. Germline CDR1 is MGHRA and CDR2 is YSYEKL. The CDR3 runs 17 residues. Germline trimming cut 4 bases from V and 3 bases from J; bases unmatched to any gene: 5. CDR3 sequence: CASSPRTSGGETDTQYF. The CDR3 DNA reads as TGCGCCAGCAGCCCCCGGACTAGCGGGGGGGAAACAGATACGCAGTATTTT.

A remark on this clone: One end of the junction is discordant with germline, which a read error may explain. V gene TRBV7-7 combines with J gene TRBJ1-3, with D hard to call. The CDR3 contains 14 residues. Germline V gene sequence: CDR1 SSHAT, CDR2 FNYEAQ (reference sequence). CDR3 DNA sequence: TGTGCTAGCAGCTTGACTTATCCTGGAAACACCATATATTTT. Encoded protein: CASSLTYPGNTIYF.

The chain couples TRBV10-3 to TRBJ1-1; TRBD1 matches 9 bases. Looked up from germline, CDR1 is ENHRY and CDR2 is SYGVKD. Trimming removed 3 bases from V and 5 bases from J; junction bases left unmatched: 4. The CDR3 runs 14 residues. The CDR3 spells CAISDYRGRTEAFF. The CDR3 nucleotides read TGTGCCATCAGTGATTACAGGGGGCGGACTGAAGCTTTCTTT.

The CDR3 coding sequence is TGTGCCAGCAGTTTTTTCAGTTACACTGAAGCTTTCTTT. This sequence encodes CASSFFSYTEAFF. V and J are TRBV12-3 or TRBV12-4 and TRBJ1-1; D gene uncertain. The CDR3 is made up of 13 amino acids. V lost 3 bases and J 3 bases, leaving 8 bases between the germline ends.

This clone is a singleton in its sample. The CDR3 reads CASSKRTRSNEKLFF. The CDR3 region has the DNA TGTGCCAGCAGCAAAAGGACTCGATCTAATGAAAAACTGTTTTTT. This chain connects TRBV21-1 to TRBJ1-4. TRBV21-1 is described as a pseudogene. This CDR3 comprises 15 residues.